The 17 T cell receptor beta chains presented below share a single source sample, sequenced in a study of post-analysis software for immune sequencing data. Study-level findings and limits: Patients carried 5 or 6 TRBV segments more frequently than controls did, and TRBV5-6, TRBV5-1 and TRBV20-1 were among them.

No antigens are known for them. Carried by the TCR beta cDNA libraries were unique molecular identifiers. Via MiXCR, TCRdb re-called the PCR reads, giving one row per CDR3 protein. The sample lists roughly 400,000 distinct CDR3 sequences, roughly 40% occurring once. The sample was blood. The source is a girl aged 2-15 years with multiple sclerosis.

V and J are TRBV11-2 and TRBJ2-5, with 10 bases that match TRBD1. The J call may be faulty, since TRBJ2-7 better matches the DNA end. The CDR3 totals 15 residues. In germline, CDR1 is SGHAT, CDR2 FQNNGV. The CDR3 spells CASSRGTGVMYEQYF. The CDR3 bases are TGTGCCAGCAGCCGCGGGACAGGGGTTATGTACGAGCAGTACTTC.

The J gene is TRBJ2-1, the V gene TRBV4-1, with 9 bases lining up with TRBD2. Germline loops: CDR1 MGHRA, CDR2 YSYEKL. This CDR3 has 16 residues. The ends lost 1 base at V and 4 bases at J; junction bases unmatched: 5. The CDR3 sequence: CASSQVGTSRYNEQFF. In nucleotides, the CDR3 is TGCGCCAGCAGCCAAGTCGGGACTAGCCGGTACAATGAGCAGTTCTTC.

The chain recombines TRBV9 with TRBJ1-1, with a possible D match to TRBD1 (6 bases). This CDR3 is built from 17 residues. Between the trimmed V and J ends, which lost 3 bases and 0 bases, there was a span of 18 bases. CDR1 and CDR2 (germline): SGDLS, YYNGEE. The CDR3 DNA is TGTGCCAGCAGCGGTAGGTCGGACAGCATCATGAACACTGAAGCTTTCTTT. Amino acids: CASSGRSDSIMNTEAFF.

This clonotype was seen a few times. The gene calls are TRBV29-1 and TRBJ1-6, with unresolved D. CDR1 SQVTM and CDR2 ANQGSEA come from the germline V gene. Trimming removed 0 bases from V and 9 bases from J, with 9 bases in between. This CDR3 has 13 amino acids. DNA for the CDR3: TGCAGCGTTGAAGAGGAGCTGGGTTCACCCCTCCACTTT. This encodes CSVEEELGSPLHF. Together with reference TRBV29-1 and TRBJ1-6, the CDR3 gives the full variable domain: SAVISQKPSRDICQRGTSLTIQCQVDSQVTMMFWYRQQPGQSLTLIATANQGSEATYESGFVIDKFPISRPNLTFSTLTVSNMSPEDSSIYLCSVEEELGSPLHFGNGTRLTVT.

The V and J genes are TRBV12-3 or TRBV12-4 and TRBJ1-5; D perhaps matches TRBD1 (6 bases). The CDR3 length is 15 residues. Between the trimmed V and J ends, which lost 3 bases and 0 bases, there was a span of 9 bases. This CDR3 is CASSFDRRSNQPQHF. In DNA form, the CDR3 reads TGTGCCAGCAGTTTTGACAGGCGTAGCAATCAGCCCCAGCATTTT.

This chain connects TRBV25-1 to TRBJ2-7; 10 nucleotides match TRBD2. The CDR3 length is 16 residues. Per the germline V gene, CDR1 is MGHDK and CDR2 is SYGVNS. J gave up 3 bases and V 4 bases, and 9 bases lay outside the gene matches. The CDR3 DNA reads TGTGCCAGCAGTGGTGATCCGGGACTAGCGAGCTACGAGCAGTACTTC. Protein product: CASSGDPGLASYEQYF.

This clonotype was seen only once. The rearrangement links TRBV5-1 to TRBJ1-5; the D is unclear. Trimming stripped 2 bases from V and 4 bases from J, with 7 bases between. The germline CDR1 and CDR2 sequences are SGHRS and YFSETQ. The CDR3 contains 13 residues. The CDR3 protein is CASSFGDNQPQHF. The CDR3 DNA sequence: TGCGCCAGCAGCTTTGGGGATAATCAGCCCCAGCATTTT.

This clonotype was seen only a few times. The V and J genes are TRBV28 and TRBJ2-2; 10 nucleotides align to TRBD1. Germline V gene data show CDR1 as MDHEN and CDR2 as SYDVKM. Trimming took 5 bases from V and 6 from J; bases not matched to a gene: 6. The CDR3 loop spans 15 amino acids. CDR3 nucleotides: TGTGCCAGCAGTAAACCTGGACAGGGGGCCGGGGAGCTGTTTTTT. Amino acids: CASSKPGQGAGELFF.

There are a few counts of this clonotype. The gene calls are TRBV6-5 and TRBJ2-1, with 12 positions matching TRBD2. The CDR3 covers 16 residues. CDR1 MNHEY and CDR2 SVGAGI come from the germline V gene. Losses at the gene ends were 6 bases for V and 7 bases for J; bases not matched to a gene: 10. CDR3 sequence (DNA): TGTGCCAGCAGAACCCGACTAGCGGGGGTTGGGAATGAGCAGTTCTTC. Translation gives CASRTRLAGVGNEQFF.

In nucleotides, the CDR3 is TGTGCCAGCAGCCAACTAGCAGCCATGAGCTCCTACAATGAGCAGTTCTTC. This gives the protein CASSQLAAMSSYNEQFF. The chain recombines TRBV4-2 with TRBJ2-1; possibly TRBD2 for D (5 bases). Trimming took 2 bases from V and 0 from J, leaving 14 bases between them. This CDR3 region has 17 residues. Germline V gives CDR1 LGHNA, CDR2 YNFKEQ.

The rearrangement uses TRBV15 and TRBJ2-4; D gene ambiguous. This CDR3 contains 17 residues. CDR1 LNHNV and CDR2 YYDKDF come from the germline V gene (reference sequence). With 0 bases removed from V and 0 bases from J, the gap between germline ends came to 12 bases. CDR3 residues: CATSRDRAELAKNIQYF. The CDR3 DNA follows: TGTGCCACCAGCAGAGATCGGGCAGAACTAGCCAAAAACATTCAGTACTTC. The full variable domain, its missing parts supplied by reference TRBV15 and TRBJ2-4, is DAMVIQNPRYQVTQFGKPVTLSCSQTLNHNVMYWYQQKSSQAPKLLFHYYDKDFNNEADTPDNFQSRRPNTSFCFLDIRSPGLGDTAMYLCATSRDRAELAKNIQYFGAGTRLSVL.

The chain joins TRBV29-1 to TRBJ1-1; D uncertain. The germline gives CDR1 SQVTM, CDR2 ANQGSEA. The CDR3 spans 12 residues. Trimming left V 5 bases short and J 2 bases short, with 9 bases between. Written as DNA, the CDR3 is TGCAGCGTTAAGAGGGTTAACACTGAAGCTTTCTTT. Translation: CSVKRVNTEAFF.

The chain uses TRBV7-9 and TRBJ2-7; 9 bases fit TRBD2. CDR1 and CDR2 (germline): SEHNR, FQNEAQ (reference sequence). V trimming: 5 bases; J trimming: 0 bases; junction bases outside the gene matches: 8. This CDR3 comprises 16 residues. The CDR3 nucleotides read TGTGCCAGCAGCGCGCTAGCGGGAAGGAGCTCCTACGAGCAGTACTTC. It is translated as CASSALAGRSSYEQYF.

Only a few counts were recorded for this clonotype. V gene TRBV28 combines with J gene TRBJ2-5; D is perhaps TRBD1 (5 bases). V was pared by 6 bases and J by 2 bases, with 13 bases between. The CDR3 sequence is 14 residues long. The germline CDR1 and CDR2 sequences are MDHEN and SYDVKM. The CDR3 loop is CASSSVDRQETQYF. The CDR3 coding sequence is TGTGCCAGCAGCTCCGTTGACAGACAAGAGACCCAGTACTTC.

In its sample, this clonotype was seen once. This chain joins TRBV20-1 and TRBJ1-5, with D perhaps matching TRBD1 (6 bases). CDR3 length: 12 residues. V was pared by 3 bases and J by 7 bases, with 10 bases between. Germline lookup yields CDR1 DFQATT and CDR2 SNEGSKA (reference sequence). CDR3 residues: CSARSGEQPQHF. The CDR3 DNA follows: TGCAGTGCTAGGTCAGGGGAACAGCCCCAGCATTTT.

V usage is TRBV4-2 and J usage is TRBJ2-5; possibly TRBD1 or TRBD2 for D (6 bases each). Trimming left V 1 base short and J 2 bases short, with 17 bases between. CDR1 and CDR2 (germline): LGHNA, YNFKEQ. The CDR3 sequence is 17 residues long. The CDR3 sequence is CASSQASSIGGQETQYF. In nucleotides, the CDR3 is TGTGCCAGCAGCCAAGCTTCCTCAATAGGGGGGCAAGAGACCCAGTACTTC.

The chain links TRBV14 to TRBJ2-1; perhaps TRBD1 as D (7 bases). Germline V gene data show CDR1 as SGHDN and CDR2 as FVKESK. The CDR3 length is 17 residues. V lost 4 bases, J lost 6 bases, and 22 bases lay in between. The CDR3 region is CASSRNRGREMGNEQFF. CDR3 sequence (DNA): TGTGCCAGCAGCCGAAACAGGGGACGGGAGATGGGCAATGAGCAGTTCTTC.